A selection of T cell receptor beta chains follows, all from one sample in a study of metastatic and nonmetastatic thyroid tumors. TCRdb re-called the PCR reads through MiXCR. The table shows roughly 98,000 clones, with 14% to 15% occurring only once. Sequenced input: blood. These receptors originate from a female donor with papillary thyroid cancer or a benign thyroid nodule (not recorded which). Some clones in this sample may be carry-over from other donors' samples. Each CDR3 is given with its conserved first and last residue. The D gene is left open where the match is weak. Expanded clones get a size class; other rows say once, few or many, or leave the size out.

>TRBJ2-7|TRBV11-2|TRBD1|many
CASSAKRDSLIYEQYF
TGTGCCAGCAGCGCAAAAAGGGACAGCCTAATCTACGAGCAGTACTTC
>TRBJ2-1|TRBV2|TRBD2|many
CASSAGSGGFYNEQFF
TGTGCCAGCAGTGCAGGTAGCGGGGGGTTTTACAATGAGCAGTTCTTC
>TRBJ2-3|TRBV6-5|.|few
CASSYIRSADTQYF
TGTGCCAGCAGTTACATCCGGTCCGCAGATACGCAGTATTTT
>TRBJ1-1|TRBV20-1|.|many
CSARDEGRGRTEAFF
TGCAGTGCTAGAGATGAAGGAAGGGGAAGGACTGAAGCTTTCTTT
>TRBJ1-2|TRBV5-1|.|many
CASSLVGGSSNYGYTF
TGCGCCAGCAGCTTGGTGGGCGGATCGTCTAACTATGGCTACACCTTC
>TRBJ1-1|TRBV20-1|.|many
CSARPRETEPNTEAFF
TGCAGTGCTAGACCCCGGGAGACAGAACCAAACACTGAAGCTTTCTTT
>TRBJ2-7|TRBV11-1|.|many
CASSLVGVGEAIGEQYF
TGTGCCAGCAGCTTAGTCGGGGTCGGTGAGGCTATTGGCGAGCAGTACTTC
>TRBJ1-6|TRBV9|.|many
CASSARQSPGEPLHF
TGTGCCAGCAGCGCCCGACAGTCCCCGGGGGAACCCCTCCACTTT
>TRBJ1-1|TRBV5-8|.|many
CASSSPLNTEAFF
TGTGCCAGCAGCTCCCCCCTGAACACTGAAGCTTTCTTT
>TRBJ2-5|TRBV5-1|.|many
CASSLRGGLEETQYF
TGCGCCAGCAGCCTACGGGGTGGTCTAGAAGAGACCCAGTACTTC
>TRBJ2-3|TRBV20-1|.|many
CSATDTRNTDTQYF
TGCAGTGCTACAGACACTCGAAACACAGATACGCAGTATTTT
>TRBJ2-3|TRBV4-2|.|.
CASSPPSGREGRGTDTQYF
TGTGCCAGCAGCCCCCCCTCGGGTAGGGAAGGTCGGGGCACAGATACGCAGTATTTT
>TRBJ1-1|TRBV6-1|TRBD1|many
CASRGTGGGRGTEAFF
TGTGCCAGCAGGGGGACAGGGGGAGGGAGAGGAACTGAAGCTTTCTTT
>TRBJ2-3|TRBV29-1|.|few
CSVDSGSAYTQYF
TGCAGCGTTGACAGCGGGTCCGCTTATACGCAGTATTTT
>TRBJ2-7|TRBV10-2|.|many
CASREGGGAYEQYF
TGCGCCAGCAGGGAGGGGGGAGGCGCCTACGAGCAGTACTTC
>TRBJ2-5|TRBV7-2|.|many
CASSLGPSFQETQYF
TGTGCCAGCAGCTTAGGTCCGAGTTTCCAAGAGACCCAGTACTTC
>TRBJ2-3|TRBV6-1|TRBD1|few
CASRQLGGADTQYF
TGCGCCAGCAGGCAACTAGGGGGCGCAGATACGCAGTATTTT
>TRBJ1-5|TRBV10-3|.|many
CAMAQAGNQPQHF
TGTGCCATGGCGCAGGCGGGCAATCAGCCCCAGCATTTT
>TRBJ1-4|TRBV12-3/TRBV12-4|TRBD1|few
CASRPSGTGDAKLFF
TGTGCCAGCAGGCCTTCCGGTACAGGGGACGCAAAACTGTTTTTT
>TRBJ1-3|TRBV5-1|TRBD1|many
CASSFTGVGNTIYF
TGCGCCAGCAGCTTTACAGGGGTAGGAAACACCATATATTTT
>TRBJ1-2|TRBV27|.|few
CASSGQGRCYTF
TGTGCCAGCAGTGGGCAGGGGAGGTGCTACACCTTC
>TRBJ1-3|TRBV5-1|.|many
CASSLAGQGNTIYF
TGCGCCAGCAGCTTGGCCGGACAGGGAAACACCATATATTTT
>TRBJ2-2|TRBV11-2|TRBD1|.
CSSSERTGGTWELFF
TGTTCCAGCAGCGAGAGGACAGGGGGTACCTGGGAGCTGTTTTTT
>TRBJ1-2|TRBV27|.|.
CASIYRVVYGYTF
TGTGCCAGCATCTACAGGGTGGTGTATGGCTACACCTTC
>TRBJ1-2|TRBV27|.|many
CAARSRTAYGYTF
TGTGCCGCCCGGAGCCGGACAGCTTATGGCTACACCTTC
>TRBJ1-2|TRBV29-1|TRBD1|many
CSVVIRGPGQFYGYTF
TGCAGCGTCGTTATACGCGGACCGGGACAGTTCTATGGCTACACCTTC
>TRBJ2-1|TRBV9|.|many
CASSALGTGTGNEQFF
TGTGCCAGCAGCGCGTTAGGGACCGGGACGGGCAATGAGCAGTTCTTC
>TRBJ2-1|TRBV12-3/TRBV12-4|.|.
CASSYSSLSQFF
TGTGCCAGCAGTTACTCTAGCCTCAGTCAGTTCTTC
>TRBJ2-7|TRBV30|.|once
CACALTPGRVYEQYF
TGTGCCTGTGCCCTTACTCCGGGACGCGTCTACGAGCAGTACTTC
>TRBJ1-4|TRBV5-1|TRBD1|many
CASSLGTGRGEKLFF
TGCGCCAGCAGCTTGGGGACAGGGCGAGGAGAAAAACTGTTTTTT
>TRBJ1-2|TRBV6-1|.|few
CASSESGGYGYTF
TGTGCCAGCAGTGAGAGTGGGGGATATGGCTACACCTTC
>TRBJ1-1|TRBV6-2/TRBV6-3|TRBD1|many
CASSFPTGGEAFF
TGTGCCAGCAGTTTCCCGACAGGGGGTGAAGCTTTCTTT
>TRBJ1-1|TRBV27|TRBD1|.
CASSLLVTGEGATFEAFF
TGTGCCAGCAGTTTATTGGTGACAGGGGAGGGGGCCACTTTTGAAGCTTTCTTT
>TRBJ1-6|TRBV5-1|TRBD1|.
CASSPGQENSPLHF
TGTGCCAGCAGCCCTGGACAGGAGAATTCACCCCTCCACTTT
>TRBJ1-6|TRBV2|.|many
CASIVGQARAPLHF
TGTGCCAGCATAGTGGGGCAGGCAAGAGCACCCCTCCACTTT
>TRBJ2-5|TRBV5-1|TRBD2|few
CASSLIGTIQETQYF
TGCGCCAGCAGCTTGATCGGGACTATCCAAGAGACCCAGTACTTC
>TRBJ1-4|TRBV29-1|TRBD1|many
CSVGQDHEKLFF
TGCAGCGTAGGACAGGACCATGAAAAACTGTTTTTT
>TRBJ1-1|TRBV10-2|.|many
CASSGAPSFIEAFF
TGCGCCAGCAGTGGGGCTCCCAGCTTCATAGAAGCTTTCTTT
>TRBJ1-5|TRBV10-3|.|many
CAISEEQLLYSNQPQHF
TGTGCCATCAGTGAGGAACAGCTACTATATAGCAATCAGCCCCAGCATTTT
>TRBJ2-3|TRBV20-1|TRBD2|.
CSSAGVQLDTQYF
TGCAGTTCGGCGGGGGTCCAGCTAGATACGCAGTATTTT